The sequence of this T cell receptor (beta chain) was determined in a study of CD8+CD57+ T cells in acquired aplastic anemia (dated by TCRdb to the late 2010s). For the study in its entirety: DNA extracted from sorted CD4+ and CD8+ cells had a mean of about 3.2 ug, with a range of roughly 0.2 to 27.4 ug. Study-level results and caveats: No significant difference in CD8+ Simpson's diversity was found between patients and healthy controls (P=0.060). Fewer than 30 CD8+ CDR3 sequences were found in both patients and controls but appeared to be highly expressed in patients and within the immunodominant clones of the patients.

Turning to this clonotype: The antigen it recognizes is unknown. Base qualities were left out, and no much larger clone turns up one base away.

The CDR3, cysteine through phenylalanine, is 12 amino acids long. Kept here is only the CDR3 DNA, which spans 36 bases and is read in frame from base 1. From a lookup of the germline V gene, CDR1 and CDR2 are SGHRS and YFSETQ. V sheds 2 bases and J sheds 9 bases, leaving 9 bases between their ends. Profiling of TCR beta VDJ combinations and CDR3 sequences used genomic DNA as the template. An Illumina HiSeq 2000 was used for TCR repertoire sequencing. As for how the authors treated the data: TRBV/TRBJ rearrangement plots, CDR3 size and DJ length profiles, and Simpson's diversity index were used to assess repertoires. The most abundant DNA sequence in the deep sequencing data was taken as the immunodominant clone. CDR3 amino acid sequences were screened for sharing across subjects and were compared with published repertoires and the VDJdb database. TCRdb redid the processing of the public reads, applying fastp at Q25 and MiXCR, and retained in-frame beta chains. Identical CDR3 protein sequences are pooled into one entry, listed with their most common genes and DNA. These V and J calls derive from TCRdb rather than the authors' analysis. The sample table holds about 270,000 distinct CDR3 sequences, of which about 56% were seen once. In total, the top ten clones hold 8% of the sample.

In the study, sorted CD4+ and CD8+ blood T cells from patients with severe aplastic anemia and from healthy subjects underwent deep sequencing of TCR repertoires. Ficoll-Paque density gradient centrifugation was used to isolate peripheral blood mononuclear cells. Before DNA was extracted, CD4+ and CD8+ T cells were sorted using either FACS or magnetic beads. The source material was sorted CD4+, CD8+, or CD8+CD57+ T cells (not recorded which) from PBMCs. This TCR derives from a human donor with severe aplastic anemia or a healthy control (not recorded which). Recombination joined TRBV5-1 with TRBJ1-5; TRBD1 is perhaps the D gene, given 5 matching bases. The CDR3 corresponds to CASSLGEGPQHF. The sequence in DNA is TGCGCCAGCAGCTTAGGGGAAGGGCCCCAGCATTTT.